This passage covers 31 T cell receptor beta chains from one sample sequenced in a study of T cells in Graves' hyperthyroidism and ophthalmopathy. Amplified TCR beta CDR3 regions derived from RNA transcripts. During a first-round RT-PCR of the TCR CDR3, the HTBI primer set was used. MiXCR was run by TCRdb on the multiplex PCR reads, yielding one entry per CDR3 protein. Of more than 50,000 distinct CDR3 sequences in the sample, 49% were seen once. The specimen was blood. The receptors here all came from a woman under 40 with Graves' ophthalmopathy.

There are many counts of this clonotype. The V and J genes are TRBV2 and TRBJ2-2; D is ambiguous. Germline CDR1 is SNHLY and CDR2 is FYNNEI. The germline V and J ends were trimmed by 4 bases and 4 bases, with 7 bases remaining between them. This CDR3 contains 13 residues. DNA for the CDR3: TGTGCCAGCAGTGGGCTGATCACCGGGGAGCTGTTTTTT. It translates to CASSGLITGELFF. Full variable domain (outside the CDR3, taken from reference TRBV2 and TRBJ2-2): EPEVTQTPSHQVTQMGQEVILRCVPISNHLYFYWYRQILGQKVEFLVSFYNNEISEKSEIFDDQFSVERPDGSNFTLKIRSTKLEDSAMYFCASSGLITGELFFGEGSRLTVL.

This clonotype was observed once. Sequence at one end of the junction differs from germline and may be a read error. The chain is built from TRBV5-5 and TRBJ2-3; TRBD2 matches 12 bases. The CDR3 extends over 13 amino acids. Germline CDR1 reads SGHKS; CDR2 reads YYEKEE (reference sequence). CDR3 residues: CASSLLLAGGGDF. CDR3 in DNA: TGTGCCAGCAGCTTGTTGCTAGCGGGAGGGGGGGATTTT.

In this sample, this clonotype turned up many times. For the CDR3, the DNA is TGTGCCAGCAGCCAGGGGTACAGGGGGCATTACGAGCAGTACTTC. This codes for CASSQGYRGHYEQYF. V usage is TRBV7-9 and J usage is TRBJ2-7, with 9 bases aligning to TRBD1. CDR3 length equals 15 residues. V gave up 5 bases and J gave up 4 bases; unmatched junction bases: 9. Germline CDR1 is SEHNR and CDR2 is FQNEAQ (reference sequence).

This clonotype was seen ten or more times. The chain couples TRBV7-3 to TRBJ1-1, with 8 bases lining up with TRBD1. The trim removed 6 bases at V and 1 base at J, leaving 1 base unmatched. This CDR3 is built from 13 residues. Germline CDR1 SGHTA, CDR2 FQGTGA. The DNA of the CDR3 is TGTGCCAGCAGTGGACAGGGGAACACTGAAGCTTTCTTT. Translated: CASSGQGNTEAFF.

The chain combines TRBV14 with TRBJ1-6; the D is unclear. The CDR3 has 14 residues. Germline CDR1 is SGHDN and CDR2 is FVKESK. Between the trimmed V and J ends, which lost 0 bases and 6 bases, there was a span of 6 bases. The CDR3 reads CASSQDRVNSPLHF. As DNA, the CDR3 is TGTGCCAGCAGCCAAGATAGGGTTAATTCACCCCTCCACTTT.

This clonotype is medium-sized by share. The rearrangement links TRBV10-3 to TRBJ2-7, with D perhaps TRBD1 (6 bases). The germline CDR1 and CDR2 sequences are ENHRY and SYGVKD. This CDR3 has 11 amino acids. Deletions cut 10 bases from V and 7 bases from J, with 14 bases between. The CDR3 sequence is CATEGVREQYF. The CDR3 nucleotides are TGTGCCACAGAGGGGGTAAGGGAGCAGTACTTC.

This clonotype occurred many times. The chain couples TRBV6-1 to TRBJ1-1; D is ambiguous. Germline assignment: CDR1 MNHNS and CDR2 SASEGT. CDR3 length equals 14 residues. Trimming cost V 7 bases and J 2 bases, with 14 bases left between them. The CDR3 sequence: CASTSGFSNTEAFF. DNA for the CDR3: TGTGCCAGCACATCTGGTTTTTCAAACACTGAAGCTTTCTTT.

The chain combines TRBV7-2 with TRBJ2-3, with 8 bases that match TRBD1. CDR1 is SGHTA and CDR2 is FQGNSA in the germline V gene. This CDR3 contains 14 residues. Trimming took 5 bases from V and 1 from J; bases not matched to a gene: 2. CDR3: CASSMTGGTDTQYF. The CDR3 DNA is TGTGCCAGCAGCATGACAGGGGGCACAGATACGCAGTATTTT.

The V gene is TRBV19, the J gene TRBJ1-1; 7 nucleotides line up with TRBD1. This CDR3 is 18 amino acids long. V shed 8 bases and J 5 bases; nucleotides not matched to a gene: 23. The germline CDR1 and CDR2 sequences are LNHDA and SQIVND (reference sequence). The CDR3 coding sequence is TGTGCCAGTCAGAAGACCAAATCACACAGGGGATTGTGGACTGAAGCTTTCTTT. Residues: CASQKTKSHRGLWTEAFF.

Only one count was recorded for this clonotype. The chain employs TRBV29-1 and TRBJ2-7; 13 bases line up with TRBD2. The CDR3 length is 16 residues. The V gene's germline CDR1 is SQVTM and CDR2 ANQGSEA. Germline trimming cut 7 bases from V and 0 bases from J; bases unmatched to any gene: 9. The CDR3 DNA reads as TGCAGCGCCATGACTAGCGGGAGGACGAGCTCCTACGAGCAGTACTTC. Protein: CSAMTSGRTSSYEQYF.

The CDR3 sequence is CASSLDTDAQYF. The CDR3 DNA follows: TGTGCCAGCAGCTTGGACACAGATGCGCAGTACTTC. The chain combines TRBV7-2 with TRBJ2-7, with D possibly matching TRBD1 (5 bases). The CDR3 covers 12 residues. The V gene lost 3 bases and the J gene lost 9 bases, with 12 bases spanning the gap. Germline V gives CDR1 SGHTA, CDR2 FQGNSA.

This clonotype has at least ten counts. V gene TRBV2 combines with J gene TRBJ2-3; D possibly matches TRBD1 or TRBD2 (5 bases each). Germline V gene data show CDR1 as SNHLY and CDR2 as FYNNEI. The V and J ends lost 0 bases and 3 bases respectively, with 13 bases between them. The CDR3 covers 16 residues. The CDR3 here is CASSEAGTLPTDTQYF. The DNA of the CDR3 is TGTGCCAGCAGTGAAGCGGGGACCCTACCGACAGATACGCAGTATTTT.

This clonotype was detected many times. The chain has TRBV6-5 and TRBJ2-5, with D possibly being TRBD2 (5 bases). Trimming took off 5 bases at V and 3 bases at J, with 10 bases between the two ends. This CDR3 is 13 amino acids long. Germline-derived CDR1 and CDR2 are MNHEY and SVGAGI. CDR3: CASSRGPEETQYF. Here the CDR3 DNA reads TGTGCCAGCAGTCGAGGGCCAGAAGAGACCCAGTACTTC.

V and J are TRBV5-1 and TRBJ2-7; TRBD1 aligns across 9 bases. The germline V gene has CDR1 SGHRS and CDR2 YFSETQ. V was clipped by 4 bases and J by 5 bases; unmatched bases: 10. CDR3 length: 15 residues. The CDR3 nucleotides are TGCGCCAGCAGCCCGACGGGACAGGGCTTTAACGAGCAGTACTTC. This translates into CASSPTGQGFNEQYF.

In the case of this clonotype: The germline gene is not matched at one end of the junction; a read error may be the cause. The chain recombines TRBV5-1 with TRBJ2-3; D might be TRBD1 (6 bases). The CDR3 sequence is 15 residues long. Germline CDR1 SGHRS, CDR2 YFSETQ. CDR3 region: CASGLGWGPEDTQYF. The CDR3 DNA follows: TGCGCCAGCGGCTTGGGCTGGGGGCCCGAAGATACGCAGTATTTT.

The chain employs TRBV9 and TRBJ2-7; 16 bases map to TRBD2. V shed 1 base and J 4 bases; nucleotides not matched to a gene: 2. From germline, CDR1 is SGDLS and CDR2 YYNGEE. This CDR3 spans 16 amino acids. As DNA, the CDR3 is TGTGCCAGCAGCGTACCGGGACTAGCGGGAGGGTACGAGCAGTACTTC. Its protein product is CASSVPGLAGGYEQYF.

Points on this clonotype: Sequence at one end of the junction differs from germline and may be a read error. CDR3 nucleotide sequence: TGTGCCAGCGGCGTAGAATCGGCCGCATCTGAGCAATTCTTC. It is translated as CASGVESAASEQFF. This chain connects TRBV9 to TRBJ2-1; D remains unclear. In germline, CDR1 is SGDLS, CDR2 YYNGEE. The length of the CDR3 is 14 residues.

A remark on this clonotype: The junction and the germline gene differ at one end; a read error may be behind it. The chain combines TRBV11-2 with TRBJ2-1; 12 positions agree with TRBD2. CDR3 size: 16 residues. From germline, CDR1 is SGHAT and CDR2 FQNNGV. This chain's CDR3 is CASSLGGLAGTNGQFF. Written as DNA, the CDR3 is TGTGCCAGCAGCTTGGGAGGACTAGCGGGAACGAATGGGCAGTTCTTC.

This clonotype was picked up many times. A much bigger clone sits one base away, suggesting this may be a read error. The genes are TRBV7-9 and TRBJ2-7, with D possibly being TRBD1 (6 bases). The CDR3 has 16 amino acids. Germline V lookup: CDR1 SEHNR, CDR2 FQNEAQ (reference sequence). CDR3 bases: TGTGCCAGCAGCGCCTCGACAGGAAAGAGCTCCTACGAGCGGTACTTC. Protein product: CASSASTGKSSYERYF. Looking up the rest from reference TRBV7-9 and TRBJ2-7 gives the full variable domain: DTGVSQNPRHKITKRGQNVTFRCDPISEHNRLYWYRQTLGQGPEFLTYFQNEAQLEKSRLLSDRFSAERPKGSFSTLEIQRTEQGDSAMYLCASSASTGKSSYERYFGPGTRLTVT.

The CDR3 here is CASSLQGQGEGYEQYF. CDR3 nucleotides: TGTGCCAGCAGCTTGCAAGGACAGGGAGAAGGCTACGAGCAGTACTTC. This sequence joins TRBV7-3 and TRBJ2-7; 8 nucleotides line up with TRBD1. Trimming at V came to 3 bases and at J to 3 bases, leaving 10 bases not matched to a gene. Germline loops: CDR1 SGHTA, CDR2 FQGTGA. The CDR3 runs to 16 residues.

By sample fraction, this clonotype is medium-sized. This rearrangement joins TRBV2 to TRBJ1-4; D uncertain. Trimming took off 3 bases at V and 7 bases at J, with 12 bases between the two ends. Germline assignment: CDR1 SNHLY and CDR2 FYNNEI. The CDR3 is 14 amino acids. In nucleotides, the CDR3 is TGTGCCAGCAGTGATTTCCCAGGAGGTGAAAAACTGTTTTTT. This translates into CASSDFPGGEKLFF.

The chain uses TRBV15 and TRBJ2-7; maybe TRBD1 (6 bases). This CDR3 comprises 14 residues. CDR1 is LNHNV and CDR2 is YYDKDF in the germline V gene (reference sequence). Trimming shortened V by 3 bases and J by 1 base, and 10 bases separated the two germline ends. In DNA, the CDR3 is TGTGCCACCAGCAGCACCGGGACATCCTACGAGCAGTACTTC. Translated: CATSSTGTSYEQYF. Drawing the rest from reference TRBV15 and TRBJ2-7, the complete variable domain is DAMVIQNPRYQVTQFGKPVTLSCSQTLNHNVMYWYQQKSSQAPKLLFHYYDKDFNNEADTPDNFQSRRPNTSFCFLDIRSPGLGDTAMYLCATSSTGTSYEQYFGPGTRLTVT.

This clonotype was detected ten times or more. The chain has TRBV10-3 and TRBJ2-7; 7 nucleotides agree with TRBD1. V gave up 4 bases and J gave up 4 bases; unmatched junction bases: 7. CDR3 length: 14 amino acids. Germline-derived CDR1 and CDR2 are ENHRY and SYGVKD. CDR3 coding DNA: TGTGCCATCAGTGGCAAACAGGGGATATACGAGCAGTACTTC. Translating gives CAISGKQGIYEQYF.

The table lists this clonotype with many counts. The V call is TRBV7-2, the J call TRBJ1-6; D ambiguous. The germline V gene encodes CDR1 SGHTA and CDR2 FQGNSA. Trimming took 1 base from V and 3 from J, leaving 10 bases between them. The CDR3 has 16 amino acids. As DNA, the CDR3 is TGTGCCAGCAGCTTAGATATAGGCTACTATAATTCACCCCTCCACTTT. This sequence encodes CASSLDIGYYNSPLHF.

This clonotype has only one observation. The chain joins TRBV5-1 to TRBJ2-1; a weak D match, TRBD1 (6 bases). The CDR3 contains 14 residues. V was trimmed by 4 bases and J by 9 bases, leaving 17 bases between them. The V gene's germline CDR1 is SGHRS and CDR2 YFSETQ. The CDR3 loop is CASSPDSMNTEQFF. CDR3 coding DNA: TGCGCCAGCAGCCCGGACAGTATGAACACTGAGCAGTTCTTC.

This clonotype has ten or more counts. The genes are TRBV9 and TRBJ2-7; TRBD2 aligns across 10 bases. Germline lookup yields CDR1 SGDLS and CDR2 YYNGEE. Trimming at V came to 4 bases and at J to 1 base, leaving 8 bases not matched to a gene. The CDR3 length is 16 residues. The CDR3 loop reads CASSSGLAAGSYEQYF. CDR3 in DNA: TGTGCCAGCAGCTCAGGACTAGCGGCAGGATCCTACGAGCAGTACTTC. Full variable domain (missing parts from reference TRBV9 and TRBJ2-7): DSGVTQTPKHLITATGQRVTLRCSPRSGDLSVYWYQQSLDQGLQFLIQYYNGEERAKGNILERFSAQQFPDLHSELNLSSLELGDSALYFCASSSGLAAGSYEQYFGPGTRLTVT.

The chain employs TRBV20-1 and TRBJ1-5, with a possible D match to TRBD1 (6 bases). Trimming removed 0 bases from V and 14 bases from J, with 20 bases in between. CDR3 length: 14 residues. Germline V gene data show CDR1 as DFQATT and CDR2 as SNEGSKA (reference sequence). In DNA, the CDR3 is TGCAGTGCTAGAGATGCTAGCGGGAGGGACAATGAGCATTTT. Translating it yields CSARDASGRDNEHF.

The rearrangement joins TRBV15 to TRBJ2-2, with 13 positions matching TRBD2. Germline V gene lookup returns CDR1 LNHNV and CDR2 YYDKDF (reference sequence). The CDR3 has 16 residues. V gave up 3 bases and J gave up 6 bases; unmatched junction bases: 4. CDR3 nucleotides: TGTGCCACCAGCAGCCGCACTAGCGGGAGGGCCGGGGAGCTGTTTTTT. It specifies CATSSRTSGRAGELFF.

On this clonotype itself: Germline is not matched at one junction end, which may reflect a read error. DNA for the CDR3: TGTGGCAGCAGCCCCACGGGGGGGGACGCCTACGAGCAGTACTTC. Protein product: CGSSPTGGDAYEQYF. The J gene is TRBJ2-7, the V gene TRBV9, with 8 nucleotides matching TRBD2. CDR1 and CDR2 (germline): SGDLS, YYNGEE. The CDR3 extends over 15 amino acids.

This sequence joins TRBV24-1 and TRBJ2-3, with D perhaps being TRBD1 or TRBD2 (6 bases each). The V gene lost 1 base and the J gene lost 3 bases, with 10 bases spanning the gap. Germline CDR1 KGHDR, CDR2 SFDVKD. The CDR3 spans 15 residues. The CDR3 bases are TGTGCCACCAGTGATTTAAGGAGGGGGACAGATACGCAGTATTTT. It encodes CATSDLRRGTDTQYF.

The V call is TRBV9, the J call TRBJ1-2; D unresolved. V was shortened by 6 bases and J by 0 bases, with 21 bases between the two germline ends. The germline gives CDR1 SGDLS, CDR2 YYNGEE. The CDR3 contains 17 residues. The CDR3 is CASTPRVNTEANYGYTF. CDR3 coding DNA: TGTGCCAGCACCCCCCGGGTGAACACTGAAGCTAACTATGGCTACACCTTC.